This T cell receptor (beta chain) derives from a study of shared T cell receptors in the human thymus. After removal of 4 bases from V and 6 bases from J, the junction contained 13 bases not matched to a gene. Germline CDR1 and CDR2: SQVTM and ANQGSEA. This CDR3 comprises 16 residues. Assay: immunoSEQ multiplex PCR; the TCRdb copy retains only in-frame clones and omits some. The table lists over 450,000 clones, 75% to 85% of them singletons, with more than 0.01% in the top ten. These same data were also listed under a study on human thymus T cells. That publication notes: Those donating were healthy Finnish infants in corrective surgery for congenital heart defects. Thymic material originated from resections removed in the course of corrective heart surgery. Thymic and blood repertoires seemed to show skewed V and J gene use. Overlap was high between thymic repertoires from unrelated individuals, as reported in related research.

This sequence was found in a boy under two years old with a congenital heart defect. The source material was thymocytes. This rearrangement joins TRBV29-1 to TRBJ2-4; TRBD2 matches 9 bases. The CDR3 sequence: CSVAGGSGSGRNIQYF. DNA of the CDR3: TGCAGCGTTGCTGGGGGGTCGGGTAGCGGGAGAAACATTCAGTACTTC. The whole variable domain, remainder taken from reference TRBV29-1 and TRBJ2-4, is SAVISQKPSRDICQRGTSLTIQCQVDSQVTMMFWYRQQPGQSLTLIATANQGSEATYESGFVIDKFPISRPNLTFSTLTVSNMSPEDSSIYLCSVAGGSGSGRNIQYFGAGTRLSVL.